These T cell receptor beta chains were read from a single sample in a study of blood T cell dynamics during melanoma immunotherapy. Assay used: immunoSEQ multiplex PCR; TCRdb lists only in-frame clones, some missing. The sample consists of roughly 23,000 clones, over 85% of them appearing once. The sample was blood, taken from a patient treated with checkpoint blockade. These receptors all come from a human donor with melanoma. Each CDR3 is given without its conserved first and last residue. A D gene is named only where the DNA matches it firmly.

v_call	d_call	j_call	cdr3_aa
TRBV2	TRBD1	TRBJ2-7	ASSGLPGVGQVFN
TRBV9	NA	TRBJ1-5	ASSVGGRINQPQH
TRBV5-1	TRBD1	TRBJ2-6	ASSLGTAGANVLT
TRBV11-2	NA	TRBJ1-4	ASSSAGSGKLF
TRBV12-5	NA	TRBJ1-1	ASGLPGRGTEAF
TRBV29-1	NA	TRBJ1-5	SAGEQANQPQH
TRBV19	NA	TRBJ2-1	ASSIDSGGEQF
TRBV7-8	NA	TRBJ1-1	ASSLLRGTEAF
TRBV5-1	NA	TRBJ2-7	ASTDGSIGEQY
TRBV27	NA	TRBJ2-7	ASSSKGSATYEQY
TRBV4-2	TRBD1	TRBJ1-5	ASSQTSRTGIDQPQH
TRBV7-1	TRBD1	TRBJ1-5	ASSLAQTGYGLRLNQPQH
TRBV20-1	NA	TRBJ2-2	SAGGPGELF
TRBV5-6	NA	TRBJ2-2	ASSSLLLANTGELF
TRBV7-9	TRBD2	TRBJ2-3	ASSLGVAGTTSLTDTQY
TRBV29-1	NA	TRBJ2-7	SVGEFYEQY
TRBV30	TRBD1	TRBJ2-7	AWSAPGQGNYEQY
TRBV27	NA	TRBJ2-2	ASSLTRYTGELF
TRBV29-1	NA	TRBJ1-2	SVEDQGGPYT
TRBV30	NA	TRBJ1-3	AWSVVSGNTIY
TRBV2	TRBD2	TRBJ2-7	ASKGRTSTSHEQY
TRBV29-1	NA	TRBJ2-1	SVERAYNEQF
TRBV30	TRBD1	TRBJ1-2	AWSRRGPEA
TRBV21-1	NA	TRBJ1-1	ASSNYDGGPMNTEAF
TRBV7-6	TRBD1	TRBJ1-5	ASSPETGAPQH
TRBV27	TRBD2	TRBJ2-1	ASSPRLAGGNEQF
TRBV5-4	TRBD2	TRBJ2-5	ASSFDSGRAVETQY
TRBV28	TRBD1	TRBJ1-5	ASSSGQAPYSNQPQH
TRBV28	NA	TRBJ1-3	ASSSPGLNLGNTIY
TRBV23-1	TRBD2	NA	ASSQSLAGVSNEQY
TRBV30	NA	TRBJ2-3	ATVGSVIQY
TRBV14	TRBD1	TRBJ2-7	ASSQEGQGSEQY
TRBV27	TRBD2	TRBJ2-7	ASSSGTSGSDEQY
TRBV19	TRBD1	TRBJ1-5	ASSIRTGNQPQH
TRBV6-6	NA	TRBJ1-2	ASSTDSSNHYGYT
TRBV25-1	NA	TRBJ2-7	ASSETGYGAYEQY
TRBV2	NA	TRBJ1-6	ASSEAPPHWKSPLH
TRBV11-1	TRBD2	TRBJ2-7	ASSLGREDSLGEQY